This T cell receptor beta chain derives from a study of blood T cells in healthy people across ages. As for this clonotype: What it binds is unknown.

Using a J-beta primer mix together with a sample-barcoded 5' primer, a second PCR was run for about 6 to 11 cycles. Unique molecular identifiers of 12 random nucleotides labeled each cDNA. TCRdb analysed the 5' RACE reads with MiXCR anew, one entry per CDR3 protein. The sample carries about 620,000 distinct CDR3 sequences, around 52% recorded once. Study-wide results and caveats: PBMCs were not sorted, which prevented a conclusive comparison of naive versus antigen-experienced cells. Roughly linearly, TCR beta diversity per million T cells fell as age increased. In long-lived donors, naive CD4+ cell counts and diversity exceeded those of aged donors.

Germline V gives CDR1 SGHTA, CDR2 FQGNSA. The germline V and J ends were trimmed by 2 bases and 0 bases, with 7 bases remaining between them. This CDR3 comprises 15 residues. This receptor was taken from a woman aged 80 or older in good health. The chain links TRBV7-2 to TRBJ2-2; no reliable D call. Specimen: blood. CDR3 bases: TGTGCCAGCAGCTTACGGCTGCCGAACACCGGGGAGCTGTTTTTT. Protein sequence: CASSLRLPNTGELFF.